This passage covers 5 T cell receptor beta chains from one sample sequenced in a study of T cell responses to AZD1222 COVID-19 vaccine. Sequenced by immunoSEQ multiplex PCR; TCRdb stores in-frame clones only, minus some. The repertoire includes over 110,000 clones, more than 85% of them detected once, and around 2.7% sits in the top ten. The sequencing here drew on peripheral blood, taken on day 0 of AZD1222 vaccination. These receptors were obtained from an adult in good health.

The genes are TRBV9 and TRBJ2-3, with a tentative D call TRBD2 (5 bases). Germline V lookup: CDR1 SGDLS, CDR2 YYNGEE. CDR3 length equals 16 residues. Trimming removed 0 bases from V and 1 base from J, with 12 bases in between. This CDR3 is CASSVEPGDGTDTQYF. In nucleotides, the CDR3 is TGTGCCAGCAGCGTAGAGCCCGGGGATGGCACAGATACGCAGTATTTT.

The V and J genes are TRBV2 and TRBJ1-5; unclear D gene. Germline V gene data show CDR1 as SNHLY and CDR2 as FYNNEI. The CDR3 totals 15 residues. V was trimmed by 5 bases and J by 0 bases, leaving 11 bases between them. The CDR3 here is CASSIGVYSNQPQHF. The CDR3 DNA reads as TGTGCCAGCAGTATCGGAGTCTATAGCAATCAGCCCCAGCATTTT. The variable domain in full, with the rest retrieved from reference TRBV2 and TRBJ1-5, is EPEVTQTPSHQVTQMGQEVILRCVPISNHLYFYWYRQILGQKVEFLVSFYNNEISEKSEIFDDQFSVERPDGSNFTLKIRSTKLEDSAMYFCASSIGVYSNQPQHFGDGTRLSIL.

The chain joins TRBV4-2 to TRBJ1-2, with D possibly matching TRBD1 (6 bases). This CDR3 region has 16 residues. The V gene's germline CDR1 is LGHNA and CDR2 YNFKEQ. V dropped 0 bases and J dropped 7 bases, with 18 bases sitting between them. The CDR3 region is CASSQEQGRPPFGYTF. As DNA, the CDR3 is TGTGCCAGCAGCCAAGAGCAGGGGCGTCCCCCTTTTGGCTACACCTTC.

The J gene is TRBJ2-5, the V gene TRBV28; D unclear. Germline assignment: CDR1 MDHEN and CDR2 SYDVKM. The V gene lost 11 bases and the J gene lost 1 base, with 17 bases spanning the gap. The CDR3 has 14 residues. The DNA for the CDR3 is TGTGCCCACAGCCCTCGGCAGACCCAAGAGACCCAGTACTTC. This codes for CAHSPRQTQETQYF. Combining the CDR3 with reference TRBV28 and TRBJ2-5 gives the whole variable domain DVKVTQSSRYLVKRTGEKVFLECVQDMDHENMFWYRQDPGLGLRLIYFSYDVKMKEKGDIPEGYSVSREKKERFSLILESASTNQTSMYLCAHSPRQTQETQYFGPGTRLLVL.

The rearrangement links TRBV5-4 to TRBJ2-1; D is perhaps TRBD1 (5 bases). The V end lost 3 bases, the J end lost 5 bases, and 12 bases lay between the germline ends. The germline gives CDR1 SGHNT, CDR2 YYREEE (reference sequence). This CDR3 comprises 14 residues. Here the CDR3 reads CASSSQVTDNEQFF. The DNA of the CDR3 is TGTGCCAGCAGCTCACAGGTTACTGACAATGAGCAGTTCTTC.